This T cell receptor (beta chain) was obtained from a study of blood T cell repertoires in COVID-19. The wider study: Sources were T cells, B-cell-depleted T cells, or PBMCs; the material itself was cDNA or gDNA.

This clone turned up a few times. Patients of the Seattle cohort, enrolled during active infection, were followed longitudinally. Only in-frame clones appear in the TCRdb table, and some are missing; sequencing was by immunoSEQ multiplex PCR. The table records 150,000 to 200,000 clones, 94% of them present only once. Source material: peripheral blood. The receptor was derived from a man aged 25-45 years with COVID-19, enrolled during active disease.

CDR3 bases: TGCGCCAGCAGCCAACCCGACAGGGGGGAAGCTTTCTTT. Translating it yields CASSQPDRGEAFF. The chain joins TRBV4-1 to TRBJ1-1; 9 bases agree with TRBD1. V was clipped by 2 bases and J by 8 bases; unmatched bases: 3. The CDR3 is 13 residues long. Germline-derived CDR1 and CDR2 are MGHRA and YSYEKL.